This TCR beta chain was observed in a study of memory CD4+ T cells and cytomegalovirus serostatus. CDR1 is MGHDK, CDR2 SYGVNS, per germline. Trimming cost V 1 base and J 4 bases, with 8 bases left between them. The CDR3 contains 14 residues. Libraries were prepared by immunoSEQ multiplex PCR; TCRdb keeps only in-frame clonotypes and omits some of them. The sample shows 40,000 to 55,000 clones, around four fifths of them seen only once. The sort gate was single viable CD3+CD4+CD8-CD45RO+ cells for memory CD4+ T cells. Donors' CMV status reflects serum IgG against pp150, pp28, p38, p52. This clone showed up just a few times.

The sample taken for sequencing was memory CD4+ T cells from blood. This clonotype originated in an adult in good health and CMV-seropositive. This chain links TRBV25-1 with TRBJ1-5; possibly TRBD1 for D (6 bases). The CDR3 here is CASSEWTENQPQHF. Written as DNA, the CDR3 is TGTGCCAGCAGTGAATGGACAGAGAATCAGCCCCAGCATTTT.